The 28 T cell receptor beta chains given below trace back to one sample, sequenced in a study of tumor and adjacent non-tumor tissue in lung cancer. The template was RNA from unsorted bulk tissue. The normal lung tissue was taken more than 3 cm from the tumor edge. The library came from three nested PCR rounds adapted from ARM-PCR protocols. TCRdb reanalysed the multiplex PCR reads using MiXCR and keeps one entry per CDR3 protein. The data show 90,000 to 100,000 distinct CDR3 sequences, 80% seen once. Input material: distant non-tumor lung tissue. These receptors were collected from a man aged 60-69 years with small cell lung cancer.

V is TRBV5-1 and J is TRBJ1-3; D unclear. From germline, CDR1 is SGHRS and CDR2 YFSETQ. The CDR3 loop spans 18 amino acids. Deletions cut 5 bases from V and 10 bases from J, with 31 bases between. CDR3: CASRPTSPGGYEPVTIYF. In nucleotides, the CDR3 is TGCGCCAGCAGACCGACCAGTCCCGGTGGTTATGAACCCGTGACCATATATTTT.

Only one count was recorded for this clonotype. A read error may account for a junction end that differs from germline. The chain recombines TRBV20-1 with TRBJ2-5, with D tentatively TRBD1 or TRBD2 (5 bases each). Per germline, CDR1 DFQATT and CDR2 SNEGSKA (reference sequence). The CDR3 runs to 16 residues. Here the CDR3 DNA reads TGCAGTGCTTTTTCGTGGGACGGCGACCAACAAGAGGCCCAGTACTTC. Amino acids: CSAFSWDGDQQEAQYF.

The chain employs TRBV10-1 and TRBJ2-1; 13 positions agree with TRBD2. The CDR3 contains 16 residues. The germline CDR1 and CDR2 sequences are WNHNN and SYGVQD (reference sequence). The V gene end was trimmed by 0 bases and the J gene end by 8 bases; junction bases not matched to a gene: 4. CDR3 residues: CASSESRLAGGDEQFF. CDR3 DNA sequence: TGCGCCAGCAGTGAGTCCCGACTAGCGGGAGGTGATGAGCAGTTCTTC.

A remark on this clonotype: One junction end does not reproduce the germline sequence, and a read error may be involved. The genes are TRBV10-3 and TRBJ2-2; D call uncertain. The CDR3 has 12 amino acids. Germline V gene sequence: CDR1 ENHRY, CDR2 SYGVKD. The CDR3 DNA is TGTGCCATCGGTGGTAACACCTGGGAGCTGTTTTTT. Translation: CAIGGNTWELFF.

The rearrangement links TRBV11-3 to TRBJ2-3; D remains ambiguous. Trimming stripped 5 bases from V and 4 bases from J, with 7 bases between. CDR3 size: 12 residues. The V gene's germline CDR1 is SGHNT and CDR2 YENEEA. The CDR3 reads CASSPLADTQYF. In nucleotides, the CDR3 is TGTGCCAGCAGCCCACTCGCAGATACGCAGTATTTT.

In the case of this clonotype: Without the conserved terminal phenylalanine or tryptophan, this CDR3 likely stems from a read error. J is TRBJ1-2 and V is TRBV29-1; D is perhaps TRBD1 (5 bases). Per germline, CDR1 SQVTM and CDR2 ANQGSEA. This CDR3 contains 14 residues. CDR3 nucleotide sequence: TGCAGCGCCGAGCCCGGGGCTGGGGACTATAGCTACACCCTC. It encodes CSAEPGAGDYSYTL.

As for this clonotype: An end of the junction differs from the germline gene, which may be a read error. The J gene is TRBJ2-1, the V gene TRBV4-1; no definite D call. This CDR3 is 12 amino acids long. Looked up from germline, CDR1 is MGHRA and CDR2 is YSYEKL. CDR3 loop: CTSSPTYYEQFF. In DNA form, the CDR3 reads TGCACCAGCAGCCCCACATACTATGAGCAGTTCTTC.

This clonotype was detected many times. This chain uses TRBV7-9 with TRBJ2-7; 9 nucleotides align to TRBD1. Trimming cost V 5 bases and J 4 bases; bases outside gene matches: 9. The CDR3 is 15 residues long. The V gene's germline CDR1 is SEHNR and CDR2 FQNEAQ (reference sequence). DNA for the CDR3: TGTGCCAGCAGCACGACAGGGGGAGGCGGGTACGAGCAGTACTTC. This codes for CASSTTGGGGYEQYF.

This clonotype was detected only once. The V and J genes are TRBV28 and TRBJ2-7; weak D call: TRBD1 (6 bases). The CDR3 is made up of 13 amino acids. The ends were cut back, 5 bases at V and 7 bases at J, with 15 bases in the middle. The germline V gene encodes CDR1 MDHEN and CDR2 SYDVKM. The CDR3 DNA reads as TGTGCCAGCAGTCTTTTTGACAGGTCTGAGCAGTACTTC. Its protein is CASSLFDRSEQYF.

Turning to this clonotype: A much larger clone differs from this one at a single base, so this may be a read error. CDR3 DNA sequence: TGCAGTGCTAAAACCGGGACTAGCGTTAAAGAAGAGCAGTTCTTC. It is translated as CSAKTGTSVKEEQFF. The gene calls are TRBV20-1 and TRBJ2-1; 10 nucleotides line up with TRBD2. This CDR3 is 15 amino acids long. The trim removed 4 bases at V and 10 bases at J, leaving 13 bases unmatched. Germline values: CDR1 DFQATT, CDR2 SNEGSKA (reference sequence).

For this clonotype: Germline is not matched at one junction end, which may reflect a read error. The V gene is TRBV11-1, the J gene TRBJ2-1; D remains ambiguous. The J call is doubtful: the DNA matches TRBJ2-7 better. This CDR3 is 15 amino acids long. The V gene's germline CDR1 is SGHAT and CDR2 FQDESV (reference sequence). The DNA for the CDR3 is TGCGCCAGCAGCTTAGAGAGGACGACCTGCAATGAGCAGTACTTC. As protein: CASSLERTTCNEQYF.

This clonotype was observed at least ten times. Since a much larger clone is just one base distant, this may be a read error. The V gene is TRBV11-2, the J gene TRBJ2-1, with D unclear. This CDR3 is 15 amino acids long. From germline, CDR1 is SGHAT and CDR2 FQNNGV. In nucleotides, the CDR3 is TGTGCCAACAGCTTAGAGCCCGCCTCCTACAATGAGCAGTTCTTC. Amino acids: CANSLEPASYNEQFF.

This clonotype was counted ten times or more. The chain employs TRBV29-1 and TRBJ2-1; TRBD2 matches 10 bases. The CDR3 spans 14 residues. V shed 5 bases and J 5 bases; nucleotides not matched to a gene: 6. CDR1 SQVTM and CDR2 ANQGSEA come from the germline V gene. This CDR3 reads CSVMSSGRNNEQFF. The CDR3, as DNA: TGCAGCGTTATGTCTAGCGGGAGAAACAATGAGCAGTTCTTC.

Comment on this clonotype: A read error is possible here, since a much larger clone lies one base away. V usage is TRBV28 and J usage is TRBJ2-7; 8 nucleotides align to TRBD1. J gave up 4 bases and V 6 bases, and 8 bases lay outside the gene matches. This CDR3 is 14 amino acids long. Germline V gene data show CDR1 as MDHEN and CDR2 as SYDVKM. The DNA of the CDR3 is TGTGCCAGCAGAGCTCAGGGGGCGCTGTACGAGCAGTACTTC. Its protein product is CASRAQGALYEQYF.

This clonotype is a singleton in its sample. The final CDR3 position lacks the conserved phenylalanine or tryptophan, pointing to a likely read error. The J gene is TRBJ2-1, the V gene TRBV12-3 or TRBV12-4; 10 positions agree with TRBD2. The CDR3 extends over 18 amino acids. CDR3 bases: TGTGCCAGCAGTTTAGGGCTAGCGGGAGAATCGGGTCGCAATAAGCAGTTCTTA. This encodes CASSLGLAGESGRNKQFL.

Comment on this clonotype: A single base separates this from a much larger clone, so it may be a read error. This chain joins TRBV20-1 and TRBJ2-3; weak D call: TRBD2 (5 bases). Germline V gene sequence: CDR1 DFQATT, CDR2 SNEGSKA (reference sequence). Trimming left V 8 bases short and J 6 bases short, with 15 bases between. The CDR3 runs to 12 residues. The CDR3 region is CSTLGLFDTQYF. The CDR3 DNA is TGCAGTACTCTCGGACTGTTTGATACGCAGTATTTT.

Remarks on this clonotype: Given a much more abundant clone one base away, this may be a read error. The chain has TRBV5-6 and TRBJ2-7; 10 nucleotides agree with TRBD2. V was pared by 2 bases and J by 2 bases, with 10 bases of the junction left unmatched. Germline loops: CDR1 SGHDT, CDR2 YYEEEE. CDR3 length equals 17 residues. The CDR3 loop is CASSFPTLAGVAYEQYF. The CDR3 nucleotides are TGTGCCAGCAGCTTTCCCACGCTAGCGGGGGTGGCCTACGAGCAGTACTTC.

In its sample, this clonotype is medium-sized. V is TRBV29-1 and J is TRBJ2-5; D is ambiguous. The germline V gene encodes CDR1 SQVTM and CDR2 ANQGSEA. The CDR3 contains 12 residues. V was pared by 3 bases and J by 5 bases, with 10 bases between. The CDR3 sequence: CSVESLGETQYF. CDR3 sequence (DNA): TGCAGCGTTGAGTCACTTGGGGAGACCCAGTACTTC.

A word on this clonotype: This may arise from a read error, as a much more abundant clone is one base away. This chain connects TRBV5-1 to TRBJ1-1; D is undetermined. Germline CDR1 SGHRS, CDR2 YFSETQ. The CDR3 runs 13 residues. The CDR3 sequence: CASTLGRNTEAFF. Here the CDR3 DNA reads TGCGCCAGCACCTTGGGTCGGAACACTGAAGCTTTCTTT.

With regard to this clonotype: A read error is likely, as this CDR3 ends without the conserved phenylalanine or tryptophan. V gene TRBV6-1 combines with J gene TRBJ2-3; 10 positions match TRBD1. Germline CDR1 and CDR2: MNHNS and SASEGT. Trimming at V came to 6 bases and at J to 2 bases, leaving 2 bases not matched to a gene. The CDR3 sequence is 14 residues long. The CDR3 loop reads CASRGQGVTDTQYL. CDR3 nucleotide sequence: TGTGCCAGCAGAGGACAGGGGGTCACAGATACGCAGTATTTG.

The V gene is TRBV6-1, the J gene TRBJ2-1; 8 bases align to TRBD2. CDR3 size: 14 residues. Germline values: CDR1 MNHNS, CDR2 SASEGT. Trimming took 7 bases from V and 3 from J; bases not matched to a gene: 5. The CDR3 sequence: CASNGAGGYNEQFF. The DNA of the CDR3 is TGTGCCAGCAATGGGGCGGGAGGCTACAATGAGCAGTTCTTC.

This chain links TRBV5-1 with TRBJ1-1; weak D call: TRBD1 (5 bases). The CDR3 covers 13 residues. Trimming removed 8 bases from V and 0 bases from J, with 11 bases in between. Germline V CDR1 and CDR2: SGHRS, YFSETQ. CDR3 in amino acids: CASRGEMNTEAFF. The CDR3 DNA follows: TGCGCCAGTCGGGGGGAGATGAACACTGAAGCTTTCTTT. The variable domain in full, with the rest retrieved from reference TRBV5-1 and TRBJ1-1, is KAGVTQTPRYLIKTRGQQVTLSCSPISGHRSVSWYQQTPGQGLQFLFEYFSETQRNKGNFPGRFSGRQFSNSRSEMNVSTLELGDSALYLCASRGEMNTEAFFGQGTRLTVV.

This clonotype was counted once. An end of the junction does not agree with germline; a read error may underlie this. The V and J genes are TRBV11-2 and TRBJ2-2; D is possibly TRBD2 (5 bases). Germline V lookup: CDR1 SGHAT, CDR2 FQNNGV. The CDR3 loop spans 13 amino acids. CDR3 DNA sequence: TGTACCAGTAGCTTTGTGGGCACCGGGGAGTTGTTTTTT. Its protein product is CTSSFVGTGELFF.

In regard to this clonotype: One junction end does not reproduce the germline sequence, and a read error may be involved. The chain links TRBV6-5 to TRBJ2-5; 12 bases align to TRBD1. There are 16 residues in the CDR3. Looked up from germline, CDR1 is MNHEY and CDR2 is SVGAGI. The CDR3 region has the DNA TGTGCTAGCAGATACACCGGGACAGGGGGCGCGGAGACCCAGTACTTC. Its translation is CASRYTGTGGAETQYF.

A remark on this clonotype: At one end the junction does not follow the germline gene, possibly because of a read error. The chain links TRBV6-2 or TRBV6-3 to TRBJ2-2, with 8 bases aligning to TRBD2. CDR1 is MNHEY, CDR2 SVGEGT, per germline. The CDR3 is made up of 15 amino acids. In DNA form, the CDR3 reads TGTACCAGCAGCCCGAGCGGGAGTCTCGCCGGGGAGCCGTTTTTT. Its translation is CTSSPSGSLAGEPFF.

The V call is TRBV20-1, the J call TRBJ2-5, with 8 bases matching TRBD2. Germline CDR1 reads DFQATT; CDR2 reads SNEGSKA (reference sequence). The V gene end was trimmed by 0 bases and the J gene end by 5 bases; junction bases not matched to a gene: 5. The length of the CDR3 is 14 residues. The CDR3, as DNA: TGCAGTGCTAGAGATGGGGGACTAGGGGAGACCCAGTACTTC. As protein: CSARDGGLGETQYF.

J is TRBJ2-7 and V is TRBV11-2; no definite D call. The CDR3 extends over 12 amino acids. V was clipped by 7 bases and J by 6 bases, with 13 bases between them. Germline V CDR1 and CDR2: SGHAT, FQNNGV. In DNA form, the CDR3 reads TGTGCCAGCAACTCGGCCTATGGCGAGCAGTACTTC. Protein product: CASNSAYGEQYF.

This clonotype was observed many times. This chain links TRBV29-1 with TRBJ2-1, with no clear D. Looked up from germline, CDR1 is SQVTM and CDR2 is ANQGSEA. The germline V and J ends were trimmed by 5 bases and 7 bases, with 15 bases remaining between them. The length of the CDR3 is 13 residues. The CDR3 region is CSVHDPNVNEQFF. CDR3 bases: TGCAGCGTTCACGACCCAAATGTGAATGAGCAGTTCTTC.